The source of this TCR beta chain is a study of cytomegalovirus exposure and HLA in healthy donors. This CDR3 spans 16 amino acids. CDR1 is SGHNT and CDR2 is YYREEE in the germline V gene (reference sequence). J was trimmed by 4 bases and V by 2 bases; bases with no gene match: 9. A multiplex PCR was run with 60 Vbeta primers and 13 Jbeta primers. Profiling relied on immunoSEQ multiplex PCR, and the TCRdb table lists in-frame clones only, not all of them. Of about 90,000 clones in the sample, roughly three quarters are singletons; the top ten hold 2.5% to 3%. This clone has just one count. Sequenced sample: PBMCs. The sequence came from a man aged 25-40 years in good health and CMV-seronegative. This chain links TRBV5-4 with TRBJ2-7; 10 bases agree with TRBD1. The DNA for the CDR3 is TGTGCCAGCAGCTTCGTGCCGGGACAGGGGAGGTACGAGCAGTACTTC. Amino acids: CASSFVPGQGRYEQYF.